The following is a TCR beta chain sequence with its context. Its specificity is unknown. In making TCR beta libraries, quantitative 5'-RACE with molecular barcodes was used. TCRdb itself ran the 5' RACE reads through MiXCR, one entry per CDR3 protein. The table has around 450,000 distinct CDR3 sequences, 25% to 30% seen once. The data stem from a study of CD8 T cells in ankylosing spondylitis. Regarding the study as a whole: Apparently characteristic of ankylosing spondylitis blood was a TCR beta motif (under ten highly homologous variants). There was reportedly significant enrichment of clones that were disease-linked in matched ankylosing spondylitis synovial fluid. Peripheral blood samples showed relatively rare disease-linked clones, and these clones were CD8+.

Germline CDR1 is SGHRS and CDR2 is YFSETQ. Trimming removed 1 base from V and 0 bases from J; junction bases left unmatched: 5. This CDR3 region has 17 residues. This receptor was taken from a male donor with ankylosing spondylitis. V and J are TRBV5-1 and TRBJ2-2; the match to TRBD1 covers 8 bases. Specimen: blood, either unsorted or a sorted T cell fraction (not recorded which). The CDR3: CASSLIPGGANTGELFF. The CDR3 DNA is TGCGCCAGCAGCTTGATTCCAGGGGGCGCGAACACCGGGGAGCTGTTTTTT.